Listed here are 31 T cell receptor beta chains from one sample, sequenced in a study of post-analysis software for immune sequencing data. Unique molecular identifiers were built into the TCR beta cDNA libraries. From the PCR reads, TCRdb called clonotypes with MiXCR, one entry per CDR3 protein. The sample records about 430,000 distinct CDR3 sequences, over 30% being singletons. What these receptors recognize is not known. General observations from the study: Patients had higher frequencies than controls of roughly 5 TRBV segments, including TRBV5-6, TRBV5-1 and TRBV20-1.

The sequencing input was blood. All receptors come from a girl aged 2 to 10 with multiple sclerosis.

V usage is TRBV4-1 and J usage is TRBJ2-2, with TRBD1 identical over 7 bases. The ends lost 4 bases at V and 7 bases at J; junction bases unmatched: 12. The CDR3 is made up of 16 amino acids. CDR1 is MGHRA, CDR2 YSYEKL, per germline. As DNA, the CDR3 is TGCGCCAGCAGCCCCATCCCGAGGGGGCGAGGCGGGGAGCTGTTTTTT. Its translation is CASSPIPRGRGGELFF.

This clonotype was observed a handful of times. This sequence joins TRBV27 and TRBJ2-7; D unresolved. Germline V gene lookup returns CDR1 MNHEY and CDR2 SMNVEV (reference sequence). The CDR3 contains 13 residues. V lost 0 bases and J 2 bases, leaving 5 bases between the germline ends. CDR3 bases: TGTGCCAGCAGTTTATCGTCAGCCTACGAGCAGTACTTC. This gives the protein CASSLSSAYEQYF.

V and J are TRBV6-6 and TRBJ2-5; a possible D gene is TRBD2 (5 bases). CDR3 length equals 12 residues. The V gene lost 5 bases and the J gene lost 4 bases, with 8 bases spanning the gap. CDR1 and CDR2 (germline): MNHNY, SVGAGI (reference sequence). CDR3 coding DNA: TGTGCCAGCAGTGAGCGGAGAGAGACCCAGTACTTC. Protein product: CASSERRETQYF.

This clonotype was detected only a few times. The CDR3 region has the DNA TGTGCCAGCAGCCCCACCCGGACGGGAGGCACAGATACGCAGTATTTT. This codes for CASSPTRTGGTDTQYF. The chain links TRBV7-9 to TRBJ2-3; TRBD2 is a possible D gene (6 bases). Germline CDR1 SEHNR, CDR2 FQNEAQ (reference sequence). V lost 5 bases and J 1 base, leaving 16 bases between the germline ends. This CDR3 has 16 residues.

The J gene is TRBJ2-5, the V gene TRBV10-3, with 9 bases aligning to TRBD1. The assigned J gene may be wrong: the sequence end matches TRBJ2-7 better. CDR3 size: 14 residues. Germline lookup yields CDR1 ENHRY and CDR2 SYGVKD. The DNA of the CDR3 is TGTGCCATCAGTGGGGGACAGGGTAGGAACGAGCAGTACTTC. Translation: CAISGGQGRNEQYF.

This chain joins TRBV15 and TRBJ2-7, with a tentative D call TRBD2 (6 bases). Germline lookup yields CDR1 LNHNV and CDR2 YYDKDF (reference sequence). V was trimmed by 9 bases and J by 3 bases, leaving 21 bases between them. The CDR3 sequence is 15 residues long. The CDR3: CATSRSEGPNYEQYF. The CDR3 nucleotides are TGTGCCACTTCTCGGTCGGAGGGACCCAACTACGAGCAGTACTTC.

Only a few counts were recorded for this clonotype. The chain links TRBV28 to TRBJ2-7, with 7 bases that match TRBD1. Trimming took 2 bases from V and 4 from J; bases not matched to a gene: 8. Germline CDR1 is MDHEN and CDR2 is SYDVKM. The CDR3 loop spans 15 amino acids. Here the CDR3 reads CASSLHDREYYEQYF. The CDR3 bases are TGTGCCAGCAGTTTACACGACAGGGAATATTACGAGCAGTACTTC.

As for this clonotype: Likely a read error: the CDR3 ends without its conserved phenylalanine or tryptophan. The chain uses TRBV3-1 and TRBJ1-2; D is unclear. CDR3 length: 13 amino acids. V was pared by 0 bases and J by 4 bases, with 6 bases between. The germline gives CDR1 LGHDT, CDR2 YNNKEL (reference sequence). As DNA, the CDR3 is TGTGCCAGCAGCCAAGAAAGCAGCTATGGCTACACCTGC. Its protein is CASSQESSYGYTC.

This clonotype has more than one count but fewer than ten. This sequence joins TRBV5-6 and TRBJ2-1, with D possibly being TRBD2 (7 bases). Germline lookup yields CDR1 SGHDT and CDR2 YYEEEE. The V end was cut by 6 bases, the J end by 7 bases, with 20 bases between. The CDR3 covers 15 residues. In nucleotides, the CDR3 is TGTGCCAGCATGCCTTTAGGGGGGGCCAAGAATGAGCAGTTCTTC. Protein: CASMPLGGAKNEQFF. Supplemented by reference TRBV5-6 and TRBJ2-1, the full variable domain reads DAGVTQSPTHLIKTRGQQVTLRCSPKSGHDTVSWYQQALGQGPQFIFQYYEEEERQRGNFPDRFSGHQFPNYSSELNVNALLLGDSALYLCASMPLGGAKNEQFFGPGTRLTVL.

The chain combines TRBV20-1 with TRBJ1-5; no firm D call. V was pared by 1 base and J by 4 bases, with 11 bases between. The CDR3 is made up of 14 amino acids. Germline CDR1 reads DFQATT; CDR2 reads SNEGSKA (reference sequence). As DNA, the CDR3 is TGCAGTGCTAGAGGGGCCCTACGAAATCAGCCCCAGCATTTT. It yields the protein CSARGALRNQPQHF.

V is TRBV7-8 and J is TRBJ2-1; TRBD1 might be the D (6 bases). Germline-derived CDR1 and CDR2 are SGHVS and FQNEAQ. The CDR3 is 16 amino acids. The V end lost 3 bases, the J end lost 2 bases, and 14 bases lay between the germline ends. DNA for the CDR3: TGTGCCAGCAGCTTTCGGACAGTCGGGGCCTACAATGAGCAGTTCTTC. Translating it yields CASSFRTVGAYNEQFF.

The rearrangement joins TRBV6-5 to TRBJ2-1; no firm D call. The germline V gene has CDR1 MNHEY and CDR2 SVGAGI. This CDR3 comprises 14 residues. Trimming pared 6 bases from V and 5 bases from J, leaving 14 bases between. CDR3 in amino acids: CASSWTDRDNEQFF. The CDR3 DNA reads TGTGCCAGCAGCTGGACCGATCGCGACAATGAGCAGTTCTTC.

Concerning this clonotype: Without the conserved terminal phenylalanine or tryptophan, this CDR3 likely stems from a read error. J is TRBJ2-4 and V is TRBV5-5; D ambiguous. Trimming left V 1 base short and J 9 bases short, with 8 bases between. CDR3 size: 12 residues. Germline V gene sequence: CDR1 SGHKS, CDR2 YYEKEE (reference sequence). The CDR3 coding sequence is TGTGCCAGCAGCTTGACTTTGGGCATTCAGTACCTC. It translates to CASSLTLGIQYL.

The V gene is TRBV25-1, the J gene TRBJ1-2; D ambiguous. Germline V gene lookup returns CDR1 MGHDK and CDR2 SYGVNS. The CDR3 covers 11 residues. V lost 4 bases, J lost 6 bases, and 6 bases lay in between. CDR3 nucleotides: TGTGCCAGCAGTGCCTTAAATGGCTACACCTTC. Amino acids: CASSALNGYTF.

This clonotype was seen a handful of times. This chain connects TRBV7-9 to TRBJ2-7; possibly TRBD1 for D (6 bases). Between the trimmed V and J ends, which lost 0 bases and 5 bases, there was a span of 17 bases. Germline lookup yields CDR1 SEHNR and CDR2 FQNEAQ (reference sequence). The CDR3 spans 16 residues. CDR3 residues: CASSLASTGLRHEQYF. CDR3 DNA: TGTGCCAGCAGCTTAGCATCCACAGGGCTAAGACACGAGCAGTACTTC.

This clonotype was detected only once. The chain carries TRBV5-1 and TRBJ1-5, with D uncertain. V lost 4 bases to trimming and J lost 0 bases, with 5 bases between them. This CDR3 is built from 13 residues. CDR1 and CDR2 from the germline V gene are SGHRS and YFSETQ. CDR3 DNA sequence: TGCGCCAGCAGCATAGATAGCAATCAGCCCCAGCATTTT. Its translation is CASSIDSNQPQHF. Full variable domain (rest looked up from reference TRBV5-1 and TRBJ1-5): KAGVTQTPRYLIKTRGQQVTLSCSPISGHRSVSWYQQTPGQGLQFLFEYFSETQRNKGNFPGRFSGRQFSNSRSEMNVSTLELGDSALYLCASSIDSNQPQHFGDGTRLSIL.

This chain uses TRBV27 with TRBJ2-7, with D perhaps TRBD2 (6 bases). The germline CDR1 and CDR2 sequences are MNHEY and SMNVEV (reference sequence). Between the trimmed V and J ends, which lost 5 bases and 4 bases, there was a span of 12 bases. The CDR3 is 13 amino acids. The CDR3 region is CASSILGRYEQYF. The CDR3 coding sequence is TGTGCCAGCAGTATCCTGGGGAGGTACGAGCAGTACTTC.

This chain links TRBV10-3 with TRBJ1-6; 9 bases line up with TRBD1. V gave up 5 bases and J gave up 9 bases; unmatched junction bases: 8. The CDR3 is 15 amino acids. The V gene's germline CDR1 is ENHRY and CDR2 SYGVKD. CDR3 bases: TGTGCCATCAGTCCCGCCGGGACAGGGACTTCACCCCTCCACTTT. Amino acid sequence: CAISPAGTGTSPLHF.

The chain links TRBV29-1 to TRBJ1-6, with D hard to call. Germline V gene lookup returns CDR1 SQVTM and CDR2 ANQGSEA. Between the trimmed V and J ends, which lost 3 bases and 0 bases, there was a span of 15 bases. The CDR3 is 17 residues long. In DNA form, the CDR3 reads TGCAGCGTTGAGTCTCCATCGGAAAGCTCCTATAATTCACCCCTCCACTTT. Residues: CSVESPSESSYNSPLHF.

This clonotype was picked up a small number of times. The genes are TRBV20-1 and TRBJ1-2, with a tentative D call TRBD1 (6 bases). The CDR3 covers 16 residues. Germline V lookup: CDR1 DFQATT, CDR2 SNEGSKA (reference sequence). V lost 3 bases to trimming and J lost 2 bases, with 19 bases between them. This chain's CDR3 is CSASSATWQGNYGYTF. The CDR3 DNA is TGCAGTGCTAGTTCTGCGACGTGGCAGGGGAACTATGGCTACACCTTC.

The chain has TRBV20-1 and TRBJ2-3, with TRBD1 identical over 9 bases. The germline gives CDR1 DFQATT, CDR2 SNEGSKA (reference sequence). V dropped 5 bases and J dropped 1; count of bases not matched to a gene: 13. This CDR3 spans 17 amino acids. The CDR3 coding sequence is TGCAGTGCTCCCCGGACAGGGGCAGCTAGGGGCACAGATACGCAGTATTTT. Encoded protein: CSAPRTGAARGTDTQYF.

Concerning this clonotype itself: The junction departs from the called germline gene at one end, perhaps through a read error. This chain connects TRBV27 to TRBJ2-1; D is possibly TRBD1 (6 bases). Germline lookup yields CDR1 MNHEY and CDR2 SMNVEV (reference sequence). There are 15 residues in the CDR3. CDR3 nucleotides: TGTGCTAGCAGTCTAGGACAGCTGCTTTACAATGAGCAGTTCTTC. Protein: CASSLGQLLYNEQFF.

The chain combines TRBV7-9 with TRBJ2-1; possibly TRBD2 for D (5 bases). Per the germline V gene, CDR1 is SEHNR and CDR2 is FQNEAQ (reference sequence). The germline V and J ends were trimmed by 6 bases and 5 bases, with 11 bases remaining between them. The CDR3 covers 13 residues. The DNA of the CDR3 is TGTGCCAGCAGTTCCGGGAATAACAATGAGCAGTTCTTC. Protein sequence: CASSSGNNNEQFF.

In this sample, this clonotype turned up a few times. This rearrangement joins TRBV7-2 to TRBJ2-7, with 9 bases identical to TRBD2. V was clipped by 6 bases and J by 4 bases; unmatched bases: 7. CDR3 length: 14 amino acids. Germline lookup yields CDR1 SGHTA and CDR2 FQGNSA. CDR3 protein: CASRRLAGQYEQYF. The CDR3 DNA reads TGTGCCAGCAGACGGCTAGCGGGACAGTACGAGCAGTACTTC.

The chain employs TRBV29-1 and TRBJ2-2; D is unresolved. V lost 6 bases to trimming and J lost 5 bases, with 13 bases between them. The CDR3 is made up of 13 amino acids. Looked up from germline, CDR1 is SQVTM and CDR2 is ANQGSEA. CDR3 region: CSVLPDPTGELFF. The CDR3, as DNA: TGCAGCGTGCTGCCGGACCCAACCGGGGAGCTGTTTTTT.

This clonotype has a handful of counts. J is TRBJ2-3 and V is TRBV10-3; no definite D call. This CDR3 has 15 residues. CDR1 is ENHRY and CDR2 is SYGVKD in the germline V gene. Trimming cost V 10 bases and J 1 base, with 18 bases left between them. The CDR3 nucleotides read TGTGCCACCCTCCCCTTCGAACCCCGCACAGATACGCAGTATTTT. It translates to CATLPFEPRTDTQYF.

This clonotype was seen a few times. V gene TRBV29-1 combines with J gene TRBJ2-7; D is possibly TRBD1 or TRBD2 (6 bases each). This CDR3 has 18 amino acids. Germline V lookup: CDR1 SQVTM, CDR2 ANQGSEA. Trimming left V 5 bases short and J 3 bases short, with 29 bases between. The CDR3 DNA follows: TGCAGCGTTCCAATTTGGAAGGAGGAGGGGCAGGGGTTCTACGAGCAGTACTTC. Protein: CSVPIWKEEGQGFYEQYF.

This clonotype was counted only a few times. This rearrangement joins TRBV5-1 to TRBJ2-6, with TRBD1 matching 8 bases. CDR1 and CDR2 from the germline V gene are SGHRS and YFSETQ. V lost 4 bases to trimming and J lost 4 bases; unmatched junction nucleotides: 4. The CDR3 loop spans 15 amino acids. The CDR3 spells CASSQDRAGANVLTF. The CDR3 DNA reads as TGCGCCAGCAGCCAGGACAGGGCCGGGGCCAACGTCCTGACTTTC.

This chain joins TRBV3-1 and TRBJ2-3, with TRBD2 as a possible D gene (5 bases). Germline V gene data show CDR1 as LGHDT and CDR2 as YNNKEL (reference sequence). CDR3 size: 15 residues. Trimming shortened V by 0 bases and J by 5 bases, and 12 bases separated the two germline ends. In DNA, the CDR3 is TGTGCCAGCAGCCAAGATTTCGGACGGGGAGATACGCAGTATTTT. This sequence encodes CASSQDFGRGDTQYF.

The gene calls are TRBV27 and TRBJ2-5; TRBD2 might be the D (5 bases). The germline CDR1 and CDR2 sequences are MNHEY and SMNVEV (reference sequence). Trimming took off 3 bases at V and 1 base at J, with 15 bases between the two ends. This CDR3 is 16 amino acids long. CDR3 sequence reads: CASSFRLGGLQETQYF. Here the CDR3 DNA reads TGTGCCAGCAGTTTCCGATTGGGCGGACTCCAAGAGACCCAGTACTTC.

This clonotype was seen ten or more times. One junction end disagrees with the germline gene, perhaps due to a read error. The CDR3 is CASSLTGGTDTQYF. CDR3 bases: TGTGCTAGCAGCTTAACAGGGGGCACAGATACGCAGTATTTT. V is TRBV7-7 and J is TRBJ2-3; TRBD1 agrees at 7 bases. The CDR3 has 14 amino acids. Germline V lookup: CDR1 SSHAT, CDR2 FNYEAQ (reference sequence).